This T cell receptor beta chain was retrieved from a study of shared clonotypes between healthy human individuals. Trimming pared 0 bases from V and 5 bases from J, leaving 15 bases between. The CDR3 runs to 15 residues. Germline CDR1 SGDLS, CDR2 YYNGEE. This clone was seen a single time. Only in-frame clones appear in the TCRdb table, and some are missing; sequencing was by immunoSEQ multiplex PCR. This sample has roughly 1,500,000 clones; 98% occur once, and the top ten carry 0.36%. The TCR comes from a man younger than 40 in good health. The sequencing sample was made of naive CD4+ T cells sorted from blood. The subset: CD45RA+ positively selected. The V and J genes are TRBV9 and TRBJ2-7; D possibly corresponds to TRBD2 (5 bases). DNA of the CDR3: TGTGCCAGCAGCGTAGCTGGGTTCAGTAGCGACGAGCAGTACTTC. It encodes CASSVAGFSSDEQYF. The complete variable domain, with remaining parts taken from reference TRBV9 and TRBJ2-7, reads DSGVTQTPKHLITATGQRVTLRCSPRSGDLSVYWYQQSLDQGLQFLIQYYNGEERAKGNILERFSAQQFPDLHSELNLSSLELGDSALYFCASSVAGFSSDEQYFGPGTRLTVT.